The T cell receptor (beta chain) described here comes from a study of blood T cells in healthy people across ages. The sample, approximately 10 milliliters of peripheral blood, was drawn from each donor. Total RNA extracted from each sample amounted to at least 6 micrograms. A second roughly 6 to 12 cycle PCR used barcoded and J-beta primers. Individual samples furnished no less than 3 million CDR3-containing paired-end reads apiece. TCRdb passed the 5' RACE reads through MiXCR, listing each CDR3 protein once. The sample lists 1.5 million to 1.9 million distinct CDR3 sequences, around 40% seen once, with over 3.5% in the top ten. Of note for this clonotype: The antigen is unknown.

CDR1 is MNHNY, CDR2 SVGAGI, per germline (reference sequence). V was pared by 10 bases and J by 0 bases, with 12 bases between. The CDR3 totals 13 residues. Notes on the study in general: CMV status of donors was unknown, possibly confounding expanded clonotype changes.

Sequenced material: blood. The rearrangement uses TRBV6-6 and TRBJ1-1; tentatively, D is TRBD1 (5 bases). The sequence was collected from a woman under 30 in good health. The CDR3 sequence is CATRQLMNTEAFF. The DNA for the CDR3 is TGTGCCACAAGACAGTTGATGAACACTGAAGCTTTCTTT.